The 30 T cell receptor beta chains below were found in one sample sequenced in a study of CD8 T cells in ankylosing spondylitis. TCRdb analysed the 5' RACE reads with MiXCR anew, one entry per CDR3 protein. Seen here are roughly 280,000 distinct CDR3 sequences, roughly 20% observed once, and the top ten hold roughly 8.3%. The sequencing input was blood, either unsorted or a sorted T cell fraction (not recorded which). The receptors shown here come from a male donor with ankylosing spondylitis or in good health (not recorded which).

The gene calls are TRBV5-1 and TRBJ2-5; D remains ambiguous. Per the germline V gene, CDR1 is SGHRS and CDR2 is YFSETQ. The CDR3 loop spans 13 amino acids. With 2 bases removed from V and 0 bases from J, the gap between germline ends came to 5 bases. This CDR3 is CASSFTYQETQYF. The CDR3 DNA reads as TGCGCCAGCAGCTTCACATACCAAGAGACCCAGTACTTC. Looking up the rest from reference TRBV5-1 and TRBJ2-5 gives the full variable domain: KAGVTQTPRYLIKTRGQQVTLSCSPISGHRSVSWYQQTPGQGLQFLFEYFSETQRNKGNFPGRFSGRQFSNSRSEMNVSTLELGDSALYLCASSFTYQETQYFGPGTRLLVL.

V gene TRBV7-3 combines with J gene TRBJ2-5; no firm D call. V dropped 1 base and J dropped 4 bases, with 10 bases sitting between them. The CDR3 sequence is 14 residues long. Germline CDR1 is SGHTA and CDR2 is FQGTGA. CDR3 protein: CASSLSVKGETQYF. The CDR3 DNA reads as TGTGCCAGCAGCTTAAGCGTTAAGGGAGAGACCCAGTACTTC.

The CDR3 nucleotides read TGTGCCAGCAGTTCAACGACGGGAACCACCGGGGAGCTGTTTTTT. Encoded protein: CASSSTTGTTGELFF. J is TRBJ2-2 and V is TRBV6-5; D might be TRBD2 (5 bases). CDR1 is MNHEY and CDR2 is SVGAGI in the germline V gene. The CDR3 loop spans 15 amino acids. Trimming removed 4 bases from V and 4 bases from J, with 13 bases in between.

This chain links TRBV4-2 with TRBJ1-2, with 10 bases that match TRBD1. J lost 7 bases, V lost 2 bases, and 10 bases had no gene match. The CDR3 loop spans 16 amino acids. Germline lookup yields CDR1 LGHNA and CDR2 YNFKEQ. CDR3 nucleotide sequence: TGTGCCAGCAGCCAATTTGCGGGGACAGGGGTCGTTGGCTACACCTTC. Translation gives CASSQFAGTGVVGYTF.

The rearrangement links TRBV5-1 to TRBJ1-3; weak D call: TRBD1 (6 bases). CDR3 length: 14 amino acids. Trimming took 4 bases from V and 0 from J, leaving 8 bases between them. Germline-derived CDR1 and CDR2 are SGHRS and YFSETQ. As DNA, the CDR3 is TGCGCCAGCAGCGAACAGGGCTCTGGAAACACCATATATTTT. Translating it yields CASSEQGSGNTIYF.

The V call is TRBV7-2, the J call TRBJ2-1; 7 bases map to TRBD2. The CDR3 extends over 14 amino acids. Germline V gene lookup returns CDR1 SGHTA and CDR2 FQGNSA. The V and J ends lost 5 bases and 6 bases, in that order; junction bases with no gene match: 7. CDR3 nucleotide sequence: TGTGCCAGCAGCCCCGGACTAGGAGGCAATGAGCAGTTCTTC. Protein product: CASSPGLGGNEQFF.

J is TRBJ1-1 and V is TRBV18; D might be TRBD1 (6 bases). The CDR3 runs 14 residues. Germline loops: CDR1 KGHSH, CDR2 LQKENI. V lost 6 bases, J lost 4 bases, and 15 bases lay in between. The DNA for the CDR3 is TGTGCCAGCTCCAGAGACAGGCGGGCCACTGAAGCTTTCTTT. Its translation: CASSRDRRATEAFF.

This clonotype was recorded at least ten times. V and J are TRBV20-1 and TRBJ2-1; TRBD1 might be the D (6 bases). The germline V and J ends were trimmed by 0 bases and 4 bases, with 13 bases remaining between them. CDR1 DFQATT and CDR2 SNEGSKA come from the germline V gene (reference sequence). The length of the CDR3 is 15 residues. The CDR3 loop is CSAREPDSEYNEQFF. CDR3 DNA: TGCAGTGCTAGAGAACCGGACAGTGAGTACAATGAGCAGTTCTTC.

The gene calls are TRBV12-3 or TRBV12-4 and TRBJ2-2; 7 bases are a match to TRBD1. With V trimmed by 6 bases and J by 2 bases, 9 bases remained unmatched. The CDR3 has 16 amino acids. The DNA for the CDR3 is TGTGCCAGCAGACCAGACAGGGCCCTAAACACCGGGGAGCTGTTTTTT. Encoded protein: CASRPDRALNTGELFF.

The rearrangement links TRBV6-1 to TRBJ1-5; D gene unclear. The CDR3 covers 14 residues. The V gene's germline CDR1 is MNHNS and CDR2 SASEGT. V shed 6 bases and J shed 0 bases, with 9 bases lying between them. This chain's CDR3 is CASSVMGSNQPQHF. CDR3 sequence (DNA): TGTGCCAGCAGCGTCATGGGTAGCAATCAGCCCCAGCATTTT.

This chain uses TRBV29-1 with TRBJ1-1; D not certain. This CDR3 region has 11 residues. Trimming pared 4 bases from V and 1 base from J, leaving 4 bases between. CDR1 is SQVTM and CDR2 is ANQGSEA in the germline V gene. The CDR3 bases are TGCAGCGTTGCAGCGAACACTGAAGCTTTCTTT. Translating it yields CSVAANTEAFF.

CDR3 loop: CASSPRQGGEKLFF. For the CDR3, the DNA is TGTGCCAGCTCACCAAGGCAGGGAGGCGAAAAACTGTTTTTT. The chain uses TRBV18 and TRBJ1-4, with D possibly being TRBD1 (5 bases). V lost 2 bases, J lost 8 bases, and 12 bases lay in between. The CDR3 loop spans 14 amino acids. Germline lookup yields CDR1 KGHSH and CDR2 LQKENI.

The chain employs TRBV7-6 and TRBJ2-5, with D possibly being TRBD2 (6 bases). V dropped 7 bases and J dropped 4 bases, with 13 bases sitting between them. Germline V lookup: CDR1 SGHVS, CDR2 FNYEAQ. CDR3 size: 13 residues. CDR3 sequence (DNA): TGTGCCAGCACCCCAGCGGGTGGAGAGACCCAGTACTTC. Protein product: CASTPAGGETQYF.

The CDR3 region is CASSFHRRQTNTDTQYF. CDR3 nucleotides: TGTGCCAGCAGCTTCCACCGACGTCAGACAAACACAGATACGCAGTATTTT. This rearrangement joins TRBV7-8 to TRBJ2-3; D unresolved. This CDR3 is 17 amino acids long. Germline assignment: CDR1 SGHVS and CDR2 FQNEAQ. Trimming removed 3 bases at V and 2 bases at J, with 18 bases between.

This clonotype was recorded many times. This chain links TRBV6-1 with TRBJ1-2; no clear D. The CDR3 covers 13 residues. Germline CDR1 reads MNHNS; CDR2 reads SASEGT. With 6 bases removed from V and 4 bases from J, the gap between germline ends came to 12 bases. CDR3 bases: TGTGCCAGCAGCCCCGGACGGGCCTATGGCTACACCTTC. This translates into CASSPGRAYGYTF.

V and J are TRBV30 and TRBJ1-2; 7 bases match TRBD1. V lost 3 bases and J lost 8; bases outside the gene matches: 15. The CDR3 sequence is 15 residues long. CDR1 and CDR2 from the germline V gene are GTSNPN and SVGIG (reference sequence). The DNA for the CDR3 is TGTGCCTGGAGACGACCTGACAGGGATCTGCCCGGCTACACCTTC. Protein sequence: CAWRRPDRDLPGYTF. Based on the CDR3 plus reference TRBV30 and TRBJ1-2, the full variable domain is SQTIHQWPATLVQPVGSPLSLECTVEGTSNPNLYWYRQAAGRGLQLLFYSVGIGQISSEVPQNLSASRPQDRQFILSSKKLLLSDSGFYLCAWRRPDRDLPGYTFGSGTRLTVV.

There are a few counts of this clonotype. This chain links TRBV9 with TRBJ2-1, with D possibly being TRBD1 or TRBD2 (6 bases each). The V and J ends lost 4 bases and 4 bases respectively, with 18 bases between them. This CDR3 has 16 amino acids. Germline assignment: CDR1 SGDLS and CDR2 YYNGEE. The CDR3, as DNA: TGTGCCAGCAGCCAAACTAGGGGGGAGACTTACAATGAGCAGTTCTTC. It yields the protein CASSQTRGETYNEQFF.

The sample holds a few counts of this clonotype. V gene TRBV20-1 combines with J gene TRBJ2-2; no clear D gene. The CDR3 is 14 amino acids. The V and J ends lost 7 bases and 2 bases respectively, with 14 bases between them. The germline V gene encodes CDR1 DFQATT and CDR2 SNEGSKA (reference sequence). CDR3 sequence: CSGQDVGNTGELFF. DNA of the CDR3: TGCAGTGGCCAAGACGTCGGAAACACCGGGGAGCTGTTTTTT.

This rearrangement joins TRBV2 to TRBJ1-5, with D perhaps TRBD1 (6 bases). Germline V gene sequence: CDR1 SNHLY, CDR2 FYNNEI. V lost 8 bases to trimming and J lost 3 bases, with 8 bases between them. The CDR3 sequence is 12 residues long. The CDR3 protein is CASRDNNQPQHF. The CDR3 DNA follows: TGTGCCAGCCGGGACAACAATCAGCCCCAGCATTTT.

The V gene is TRBV5-1, the J gene TRBJ2-3; 7 bases fit TRBD2. After removal of 5 bases from V and 1 base from J, the junction contained 13 bases not matched to a gene. This CDR3 is 17 amino acids long. The germline gives CDR1 SGHRS, CDR2 YFSETQ. CDR3 loop: CASSSPPGRGGTDTQYF. The CDR3, as DNA: TGCGCCAGCAGTTCTCCCCCCGGTCGGGGGGGCACAGATACGCAGTATTTT.

This clonotype was seen repeatedly, ten times or more. The chain links TRBV6-1 to TRBJ1-6; D is unclear. Per germline, CDR1 MNHNS and CDR2 SASEGT. CDR3 size: 14 residues. Trimming took off 6 bases at V and 5 bases at J, with 11 bases between the two ends. The CDR3 reads CASSLFVDNSPLHF. Here the CDR3 DNA reads TGTGCCAGCAGCTTGTTCGTCGATAATTCACCCCTCCACTTT.

This clonotype has a handful of counts. This sequence joins TRBV6-4 and TRBJ1-5; TRBD1 agrees at 7 bases. V gave up 9 bases and J gave up 5 bases; unmatched junction bases: 4. CDR3 size: 12 residues. Germline assignment: CDR1 MRHNA and CDR2 SNTAGT. The chain's CDR3 is CARRQGYQPQHF. CDR3 DNA: TGTGCCAGAAGACAGGGATATCAGCCCCAGCATTTT.

V is TRBV6-6 and J is TRBJ1-3; D call uncertain. Between the trimmed V and J ends, which lost 6 bases and 4 bases, there was a span of 10 bases. CDR3 length equals 13 residues. The germline V gene has CDR1 MNHNY and CDR2 SVGAGI (reference sequence). CDR3 coding DNA: TGTGCCAGCAGAGGAGGGCCGGGAAACACCATATATTTT. This encodes CASRGGPGNTIYF.

V gene TRBV29-1 combines with J gene TRBJ1-5; D perhaps matches TRBD1 (5 bases). Germline CDR1 and CDR2: SQVTM and ANQGSEA. Deletions cut 5 bases from V and 3 bases from J, with 11 bases between. This CDR3 has 13 residues. The CDR3, as DNA: TGCAGCGTTCTTGACAGCTTCAATCAGCCCCAGCATTTT. Translated: CSVLDSFNQPQHF.

The sample holds a few counts of this clonotype. The genes are TRBV5-1 and TRBJ2-1, with TRBD2 matching over 8 bases. The CDR3 has 16 residues. The germline CDR1 and CDR2 sequences are SGHRS and YFSETQ. V lost 0 bases, J lost 3 bases, and 5 bases stayed unmatched. CDR3 nucleotides: TGCGCCAGCAGCTTGGATAGCGGGGAGAGCTACAATGAGCAGTTCTTC. Protein: CASSLDSGESYNEQFF.

The chain couples TRBV5-1 to TRBJ2-3; 8 nucleotides match TRBD2. CDR1 is SGHRS, CDR2 YFSETQ, per germline. The CDR3 is 15 residues long. V was clipped by 1 base and J by 4 bases; unmatched bases: 5. The CDR3 DNA reads TGCGCCAGCAGCTTGATCGGGACTAGAGCAGATACGCAGTATTTT. It translates to CASSLIGTRADTQYF.

This clonotype was recorded at least ten times. One end of the junction fails to match germline, which may point to a read error. The V call is TRBV5-1, the J call TRBJ2-3; 7 nucleotides line up with TRBD2. From germline, CDR1 is SGHRS and CDR2 YFSETQ. The CDR3 has 15 amino acids. The CDR3 DNA reads TGTGCCAGCAGCTTAAGCGGGGCTAGCACAGATACGCAGTATTTT. Its protein product is CASSLSGASTDTQYF.

The chain uses TRBV10-3 and TRBJ1-1; 7 bases agree with TRBD1. Germline values: CDR1 ENHRY, CDR2 SYGVKD. V shed 4 bases and J 5 bases; nucleotides not matched to a gene: 4. The CDR3 covers 13 residues. CDR3 nucleotide sequence: TGTGCCATCAGTGCGACAGGGCTAACTGAAGCTTTCTTT. Its translation: CAISATGLTEAFF.

The table lists this clonotype with a few counts. This chain connects TRBV4-1 to TRBJ2-2; a possible D gene is TRBD1 (6 bases). The V gene lost 4 bases and the J gene lost 2 bases, with 11 bases spanning the gap. The CDR3 extends over 15 amino acids. Looked up from germline, CDR1 is MGHRA and CDR2 is YSYEKL. The CDR3 DNA is TGCGCCAGCAGCCGTCCAGGGGCTAACACCGGGGAGCTGTTTTTT. Its protein product is CASSRPGANTGELFF.

This clonotype was counted only a few times. V and J are TRBV7-2 and TRBJ1-2, with a tentative D call TRBD1 (5 bases). With 4 bases removed from V and 3 bases from J, the gap between germline ends came to 12 bases. Germline CDR1 reads SGHTA; CDR2 reads FQGNSA. This CDR3 region has 14 residues. The chain's CDR3 is CASSSADNYYGYTF. The CDR3 nucleotides are TGTGCCAGCAGCTCCGCGGACAACTACTATGGCTACACCTTC.